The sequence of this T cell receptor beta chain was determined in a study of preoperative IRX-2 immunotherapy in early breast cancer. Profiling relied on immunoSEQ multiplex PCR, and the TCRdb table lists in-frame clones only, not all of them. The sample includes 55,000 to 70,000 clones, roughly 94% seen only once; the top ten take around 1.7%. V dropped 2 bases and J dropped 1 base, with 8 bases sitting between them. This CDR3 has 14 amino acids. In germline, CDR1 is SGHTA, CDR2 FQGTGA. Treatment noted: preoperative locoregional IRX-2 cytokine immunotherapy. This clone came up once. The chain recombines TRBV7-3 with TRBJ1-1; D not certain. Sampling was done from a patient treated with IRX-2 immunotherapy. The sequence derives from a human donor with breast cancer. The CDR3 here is CASSLLAGNTEAFF. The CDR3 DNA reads TGTGCCAGCAGCTTACTTGCAGGGAACACTGAAGCTTTCTTT. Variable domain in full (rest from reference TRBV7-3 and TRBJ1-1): GAGVSQTPSNKVTEKGKYVELRCDPISGHTALYWYRQSLGQGPEFLIYFQGTGAADDSGLPNDRFFAVRPEGSVSTLKIQRTERGDSAVYLCASSLLAGNTEAFFGQGTRLTVV.